This TCR beta chain was obtained from a study of blood T cell repertoires in COVID-19. Profiled with immunoSEQ multiplex PCR; TCRdb holds only in-frame clones, not every one. The sample shows just under 350,000 clones, under 95% of them seen only once. A few counts support this clone. The CDR3 covers 14 residues. J was trimmed by 3 bases and V by 5 bases; bases with no gene match: 1. Germline CDR1 and CDR2: SGHTA and FQGNSA. The V call is TRBV7-2, the J call TRBJ1-2; 12 bases are a match to TRBD1. The clonotype was recovered from a woman in her late teens or twenties who had recovered from COVID-19. The sample comprised peripheral blood. CDR3 region: CASSGTGGDYGYTF. CDR3 nucleotide sequence: TGTGCCAGCAGCGGGACAGGGGGCGACTATGGCTACACCTTC.